This T cell receptor beta chain was documented in a study of siplizumab effects on memory and regulatory T cells. The study's findings and limits: Under siplizumab, an average approximately 71% of mappable alloreactive CD4+ clones were Treg-derived, compared with 25% to 30% in controls. The apparent diversity of naive T cells exceeded that of memory cells, and naive T cells seemed to make a major contribution to the alloresponse.

Sequencing was performed with immunoSEQ multiplex PCR; in TCRdb, only in-frame clones are kept and a portion is missing. The data hold about 52,000 clones, with under 98% observed a single time. V lost 5 bases and J 1 base, leaving 12 bases between the germline ends. The CDR3 is made up of 14 amino acids. Germline lookup yields CDR1 MNHNY and CDR2 SVGAGI (reference sequence). Comments on this clone: Its antigen is unidentified.

The chain employs TRBV6-6 and TRBJ2-7; D possibly corresponds to TRBD1 (6 bases). This sequence was found in a human donor in good health. Material for sequencing was naive CD4+ T cells sorted from blood. In DNA form, the CDR3 reads TGTGCCAGCAGTACAACGACAGGTTCCTACGAGCAGTACTTC. Its protein product is CASSTTTGSYEQYF.